The entry that follows covers one T cell receptor (beta chain) sequence. The data were obtained in a study of blood T cell repertoires in COVID-19. The CDR3 extends over 13 amino acids. Germline CDR1 is MDHEN and CDR2 is SYDVKM. V was shortened by 3 bases and J by 1 base, with 6 bases between the two germline ends. The data were produced by immunoSEQ multiplex PCR, yet TCRdb's version contains in-frame clones alone and is incomplete. The table shows around 200,000 clones, with around 80% occurring only once. The receptor comes from a woman of 80 years or more with active or convalescent COVID-19. This rearrangement joins TRBV28 to TRBJ1-2, with D hard to call. The material sequenced was peripheral blood. The CDR3, as DNA: TGTGCCAGCAGTTTGGGCCGTAACTATGGCTACACCTTC. Its protein product is CASSLGRNYGYTF.